This T cell receptor beta chain was obtained from a study of OX40 agonist ivuxolimab in advanced cancers. Study context: Patients' therapy was ivuxolimab, an antibody that acts as an agonist of OX40 (CD134).

Produced via immunoSEQ multiplex PCR; TCRdb's table is partial and in-frame only. The profile shows 57,000 or so clones, about 84% of them singletons. Germline CDR1 reads SGHTS; CDR2 reads YDEGEE. The CDR3 consists of 15 residues. The V gene lost 4 bases and the J gene lost 0 bases, with 12 bases spanning the gap. The material sequenced was CD4+ or CD8+ T cells sorted from blood, taken in a trial of the OX40 agonist ivuxolimab. The rearrangement joins TRBV5-8 to TRBJ2-3; no clear D gene. This clonotype was sampled from an adult with an advanced solid tumor such as melanoma, head and neck, liver or kidney cancer. DNA of the CDR3: TGTGCCAGCAGCGTAACATGGACCAGCACAGATACGCAGTATTTT. It specifies CASSVTWTSTDTQYF.